Each of the 2 T cell receptor gamma chains below was sequenced from the same sample in a study of gamma delta lymphoproliferative disorders and STAT genes. The receptor sequences were amplified from genomic DNA of peripheral blood mononuclear cells. TCRdb reprocessed the multiplex PCR reads through CATT. Seen here are over 550 gamma-chain clones, roughly 24% observed once, and the top ten hold about 18%. The sample comprised blood. Receptors originate from a human donor in good health.

The rearrangement uses TRGV2 and TRGJP2. TCRdb offers no J gene call, so here the DNA was matched to germline to obtain one. Germline V gives CDR1 EGSNGY, CDR2 YDSYNSKV. This CDR3 has 11 residues. V was pared by 6 bases and J by 12 bases, with 7 bases of the junction left unmatched. The CDR3: CATWFGRIKTF. The CDR3, as DNA: TGTGCCACCTGGTTCGGTAGGATCAAGACGTTT.

This clone is large within its sample. This CDR3 is CATWDYRLIYYKKLF. CDR3 nucleotide sequence: TGTGCCACCTGGGATTATCGACTAATTTATTATAAGAAACTCTTT. This sequence joins TRGV4 and TRGJ1 or TRGJ2. Matching the DNA to germline supplied the J gene, which TCRdb does not give. The V gene end was trimmed by 3 bases and the J gene end by 3 bases; junction bases not matched to a gene: 11. Per the germline V gene, CDR1 is EGSTGY and CDR2 is YDSYTSSV. This CDR3 spans 15 amino acids.